Below, 9 T cell receptor beta chains from the same sample are listed, as sequenced in a study of blood T cell repertoires in COVID-19. TCRdb's table, derived via immunoSEQ multiplex PCR, lists solely in-frame clones and lacks some. The sample yields 500,000 or so clones, 75% to 90% seen once. The sequenced material came from PBMCs or T cells enriched from blood (not recorded which). The origin of the receptors is a young woman who had recovered from COVID-19.

This clone is a singleton in its sample. The gene calls are TRBV27 and TRBJ1-1; D not resolved. The CDR3 is 15 amino acids. Germline assignment: CDR1 MNHEY and CDR2 SMNVEV (reference sequence). V gave up 5 bases and J gave up 5 bases, with 18 bases separating them. Here the CDR3 reads CASSLGGFGRTEAFF. CDR3 in DNA: TGTGCCAGCAGTCTGGGAGGATTCGGGAGAACTGAAGCTTTCTTT.

The chain recombines TRBV6-5 with TRBJ2-7; 8 bases align to TRBD2. This CDR3 is built from 15 residues. V was pared by 8 bases and J by 7 bases, with 16 bases of the junction left unmatched. CDR1 MNHEY and CDR2 SVGAGI come from the germline V gene. The DNA of the CDR3 is TGTGCCAGCGCGATGGTGACGGGAGGGTTAGGAGAGCAGTACTTC. It translates to CASAMVTGGLGEQYF.

V usage is TRBV10-3 and J usage is TRBJ1-5, with D tentatively TRBD1 (6 bases). The CDR3 covers 14 residues. Germline V gene sequence: CDR1 ENHRY, CDR2 SYGVKD. Trimming stripped 5 bases from V and 3 bases from J, with 11 bases between. CDR3 amino acids: CAISLDSNNQPQHF. DNA for the CDR3: TGTGCCATCAGTCTGGACAGTAACAATCAGCCCCAGCATTTT.

The CDR3 region has the DNA TGTGCCTGGAGGGACAGGGGGTTTGGCTATGGCTACACCTTC. Translated, it gives CAWRDRGFGYGYTF. This chain joins TRBV30 and TRBJ1-2; TRBD1 matches at 10 bases. V trimming: 3 bases; J trimming: 4 bases; junction bases outside the gene matches: 5. This CDR3 region has 14 residues. Germline lookup yields CDR1 GTSNPN and CDR2 SVGIG (reference sequence).

This clone occurred once. The chain combines TRBV10-3 with TRBJ2-5, with 7 bases that match TRBD2. CDR3 size: 13 residues. Germline V gene data show CDR1 as ENHRY and CDR2 as SYGVKD. J lost 4 bases, V lost 3 bases, and 2 bases had no gene match. This CDR3 is CAISEREGETQYF. The CDR3 DNA reads TGTGCCATCAGTGAAAGGGAGGGAGAGACCCAGTACTTC.

This clone occurred a few times. For the CDR3, the DNA is TGCGCCAGCAGCTTGGAGCCTTGGACAGCGAACACTGAAGCTTTCTTT. Protein product: CASSLEPWTANTEAFF. The V gene is TRBV5-1, the J gene TRBJ1-1; D might be TRBD1 (6 bases). The V end was cut by 0 bases, the J end by 1 base, with 13 bases between. The CDR3 totals 16 residues. CDR1 and CDR2 from the germline V gene are SGHRS and YFSETQ. Full variable domain (remainder filled in from reference TRBV5-1 and TRBJ1-1): KAGVTQTPRYLIKTRGQQVTLSCSPISGHRSVSWYQQTPGQGLQFLFEYFSETQRNKGNFPGRFSGRQFSNSRSEMNVSTLELGDSALYLCASSLEPWTANTEAFFGQGTRLTVV.

The chain carries TRBV28 and TRBJ2-1, with 12 bases aligning to TRBD2. V was clipped by 10 bases and J by 6 bases; unmatched bases: 7. This CDR3 has 14 amino acids. Germline CDR1 and CDR2: MDHEN and SYDVKM. The CDR3 bases are TGTGCCACCAAGGGACTAGCGGGTCTCAATGAGCAGTTCTTC. Protein product: CATKGLAGLNEQFF.

This clone was observed once. The J gene is TRBJ2-7, the V gene TRBV6-6; D call uncertain. Trimming shortened V by 0 bases and J by 7 bases, and 4 bases separated the two germline ends. There are 11 residues in the CDR3. Germline V gives CDR1 MNHNY, CDR2 SVGAGI (reference sequence). CDR3 sequence (DNA): TGTGCCAGCAGTTACTCCGGGGAGCAGTACTTC. Protein sequence: CASSYSGEQYF.

The V call is TRBV5-4, the J call TRBJ1-2; 7 positions match TRBD1. The germline V gene has CDR1 SGHNT and CDR2 YYREEE (reference sequence). The CDR3 has 13 residues. With 3 bases clipped from V and 8 bases from J, the junction kept 7 bases outside the gene matches. CDR3 in amino acids: CASSSDWDSGYTF. The CDR3 nucleotides read TGTGCCAGCAGCTCGGACTGGGACAGCGGCTACACCTTC.